This T cell receptor beta chain was captured in a study of early T cells in non-severe SARS-CoV-2 infection. Study-level information: Chains were not paired, and sequencing was done on bulk RNA from unsorted whole blood. General study findings and limits: Matching against VDJdb likely underestimated virus-specific expansions, favoring anti-spike CD8.

This clonotype occurred many times. What it binds is not known. Per the germline V gene, CDR1 is SEHNR and CDR2 is FQNEAQ (reference sequence). V lost 8 bases, J lost 10 bases, and 2 bases stayed unmatched. The CDR3 length is 11 residues. Each cDNA molecule carried a unique molecular identifier. TCRdb reanalysed the 5' RACE reads using MiXCR and keeps one entry per CDR3 protein. The sample contains 97,000 or so distinct CDR3 sequences, about 12% of which appear only once. The origin of this receptor is an adult who was a healthcare worker with PCR-confirmed SARS-CoV-2 infection or an uninfected control (not recorded which). Specimen: whole blood. This chain connects TRBV7-9 to TRBJ2-1; 10 nucleotides agree with TRBD2. Here the CDR3 reads CASGTSVEQFF. The DNA for the CDR3 is TGTGCCAGCGGGACTAGCGTGGAGCAGTTCTTC.